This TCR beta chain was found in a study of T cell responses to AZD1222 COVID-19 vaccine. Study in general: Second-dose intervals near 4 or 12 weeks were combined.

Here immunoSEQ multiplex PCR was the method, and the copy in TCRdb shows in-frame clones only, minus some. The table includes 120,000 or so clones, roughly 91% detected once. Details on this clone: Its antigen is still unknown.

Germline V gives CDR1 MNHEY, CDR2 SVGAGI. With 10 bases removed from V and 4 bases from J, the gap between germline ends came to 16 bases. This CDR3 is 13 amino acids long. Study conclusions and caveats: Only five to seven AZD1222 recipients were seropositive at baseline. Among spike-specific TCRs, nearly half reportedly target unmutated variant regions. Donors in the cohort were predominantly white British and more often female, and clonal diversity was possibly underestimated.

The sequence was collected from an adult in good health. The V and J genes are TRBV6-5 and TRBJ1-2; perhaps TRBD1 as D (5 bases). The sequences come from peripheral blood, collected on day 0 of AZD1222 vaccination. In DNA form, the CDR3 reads TGTGCCACAGGGAAGGCGTCCCTCTATGGCTACACCTTC. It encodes CATGKASLYGYTF.